The T cell receptor beta chain under discussion was sequenced for a study of CD8 T cells in ankylosing spondylitis. This CDR3 spans 13 amino acids. Looked up from germline, CDR1 is SEHNR and CDR2 is FQNEAQ (reference sequence). V lost 2 bases and J lost 3, with 7 bases in between. TCRdb called the 5' RACE reads again in MiXCR, with one record for every CDR3 protein. This sample has about 160,000 distinct CDR3 sequences; 15% to 20% occur once, and the top ten carry approximately 7.8%. Ten or more counts support this clonotype. The rearrangement joins TRBV7-9 to TRBJ2-5; no definite D call. This TCR was recovered from a male donor with ankylosing spondylitis or in good health (not recorded which). The source material was blood, either unsorted or a sorted T cell fraction (not recorded which). CDR3 bases: TGTGCCAGCAGCTTATTATACGAAGAGACCCAGTACTTC. It yields the protein CASSLLYEETQYF.